This T cell receptor beta chain came from a study of blood T cell repertoires in COVID-19. The data were produced by immunoSEQ multiplex PCR, yet TCRdb's version contains in-frame clones alone and is incomplete. The repertoire consists of more than 95,000 clones, with more than 65% occurring once and the leading ten covering 2.2%. The V segment lost 2 bases and the J segment 7 bases; nucleotides outside the gene matches: 1. The CDR3 length is 12 residues. CDR1 SNHLY and CDR2 FYNNEI come from the germline V gene. Sequenced sample: peripheral blood. This clonotype originated in a woman aged 70 to 79 with acute or convalescent COVID-19. J is TRBJ1-2 and V is TRBV2; 7 positions agree with TRBD1. CDR3 amino acids: CASSERQGGYTF. CDR3 nucleotide sequence: TGTGCCAGCAGTGAAAGACAGGGTGGCTACACCTTC.